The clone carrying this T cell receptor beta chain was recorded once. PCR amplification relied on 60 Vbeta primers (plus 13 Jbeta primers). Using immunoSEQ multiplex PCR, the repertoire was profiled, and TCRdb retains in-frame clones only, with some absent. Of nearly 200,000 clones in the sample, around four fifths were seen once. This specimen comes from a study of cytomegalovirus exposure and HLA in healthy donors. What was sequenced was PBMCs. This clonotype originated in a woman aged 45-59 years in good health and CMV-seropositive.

Here the CDR3 DNA reads TGCGCCAGCAGCCAAGGTCCCGGGACAGGGGGGGGTGAGCAGTTCTTC. This gives the protein CASSQGPGTGGGEQFF. V and J are TRBV4-3 and TRBJ2-1, with TRBD1 matching 11 bases. The germline CDR1 and CDR2 sequences are LGHNA and YSLEER. The CDR3 runs 16 residues. V shed 1 base, J shed 9 bases, and the junction held 8 bases outside the gene matches.